The present T cell receptor beta chain was sequenced within a study of T cell responses to AZD1222 COVID-19 vaccine. V was shortened by 3 bases and J by 8 bases, with 29 bases between the two germline ends. In germline, CDR1 is LGHNA, CDR2 YNFKEQ. The CDR3 has 19 residues. Produced via immunoSEQ multiplex PCR; TCRdb's table is partial and in-frame only. The sample carries some 64,000 clones, 65% to 85% recorded once. This clone has just a few counts. The sequenced sample was peripheral blood, obtained on day 0 of AZD1222 vaccination. This TCR came from an adult in good health. This chain links TRBV4-2 with TRBJ2-1; TRBD1 is a possible D gene (5 bases). The CDR3 coding sequence is TGTGCCAGCAGCCAGGAAGTATTGGGTAGGCAGGGTTATATGGATGAGCAGTTCTTC. Protein product: CASSQEVLGRQGYMDEQFF.